One sample yielded the 32 T cell receptor beta chains listed below, sequenced in a study of T cell responses to AZD1222 COVID-19 vaccine. Data came from immunoSEQ multiplex PCR; TCRdb stores just in-frame clones and leaves some out. The repertoire holds around 140,000 clones, just over 90% seen once, with around 7% in the top ten. Sequenced here: peripheral blood, sampled on day 0 of AZD1222 vaccination. The receptors come from an adult in good health.

This chain links TRBV5-1 with TRBJ2-5, with TRBD1 identical over 7 bases. Germline CDR1 SGHRS, CDR2 YFSETQ. After removal of 4 bases from V and 4 bases from J, the junction contained 7 bases not matched to a gene. There are 14 residues in the CDR3. In nucleotides, the CDR3 is TGCGCCAGCAGCGAACGGGACAGCAGAGAGACCCAGTACTTC. Protein sequence: CASSERDSRETQYF.

The genes are TRBV29-1 and TRBJ1-6; no definite D call. There are 16 residues in the CDR3. Trimming took 8 bases from V and 0 from J, leaving 17 bases between them. CDR1 is SQVTM and CDR2 is ANQGSEA in the germline V gene. Here the CDR3 reads CSPGGRPSSYNSPLHF. The CDR3 DNA reads as TGCAGCCCGGGAGGACGGCCGAGCTCCTATAATTCACCCCTCCACTTT.

A single count supports this clone. The chain couples TRBV3-1 (or the pseudogene TRBV3-2) to TRBJ2-5; D is undetermined. V was cut by 0 bases and J by 9 bases, with 11 bases left in between. CDR1 LGHDT and CDR2 YNNKEL come from the germline V gene (reference sequence). The CDR3 contains 13 residues. CDR3 protein: CASSQDRQLAQYF. The DNA of the CDR3 is TGTGCCAGCAGCCAAGACAGGCAGCTAGCCCAGTACTTC.

The genes are TRBV27 and TRBJ1-2, with 7 bases lining up with TRBD1. Germline trimming cut 6 bases from V and 4 bases from J; bases unmatched to any gene: 5. The CDR3 runs 13 residues. CDR1 MNHEY and CDR2 SMNVEV come from the germline V gene (reference sequence). CDR3 residues: CASSLRGIYGYTF. Here the CDR3 DNA reads TGTGCCAGCAGCCTCAGGGGGATCTATGGCTACACCTTC.

The gene calls are TRBV6-2 or TRBV6-3 and TRBJ2-5; 9 nucleotides agree with TRBD1. J lost 5 bases, V lost 5 bases, and 3 bases had no gene match. The CDR3 consists of 13 residues. Germline V lookup: CDR1 MNHEY, CDR2 SVGEGT. Here the CDR3 DNA reads TGTGCCAGCAGTACCGGGACAGGGGAGACCCAGTACTTC. Amino acid sequence: CASSTGTGETQYF.

This chain uses TRBV18 with TRBJ2-7, with TRBD1 matching 8 bases. J lost 4 bases, V lost 4 bases, and 6 bases had no gene match. The CDR3 is 14 amino acids. Germline V gene lookup returns CDR1 KGHSH and CDR2 LQKENI. The CDR3 sequence: CASSQRTGQYEQYF. The CDR3 DNA reads TGTGCCAGCTCACAACGGACAGGGCAGTACGAGCAGTACTTC. Full variable domain (outside the CDR3, taken from reference TRBV18 and TRBJ2-7): NAGVMQNPRHLVRRRGQEARLRCSPMKGHSHVYWYRQLPEEGLKFMVYLQKENIIDESGMPKERFSAEFPKEGPSILRIQQVVRGDSAAYFCASSQRTGQYEQYFGPGTRLTVT.

The chain carries TRBV20-1 and TRBJ2-5; D is uncertain. The CDR3 totals 11 residues. CDR1 is DFQATT and CDR2 is SNEGSKA in the germline V gene (reference sequence). Trimming stripped 4 bases from V and 2 bases from J, with 5 bases between. CDR3: CSANLQETQYF. In DNA, the CDR3 is TGCAGTGCTAACTTACAAGAGACCCAGTACTTC.

The CDR3 here is CASRLNTEAFF. Here the CDR3 DNA reads TGTGCCAGCAGACTAAACACTGAAGCTTTCTTT. The chain uses TRBV12-3 or TRBV12-4 and TRBJ1-1; no definite D call. This CDR3 contains 11 residues. With 6 bases removed from V and 2 bases from J, the gap between germline ends came to 4 bases.

The chain joins TRBV27 to TRBJ2-2; TRBD1 might be the D (5 bases). CDR1 and CDR2 from the germline V gene are MNHEY and SMNVEV (reference sequence). The CDR3 consists of 14 residues. V was clipped by 3 bases and J by 3 bases, with 8 bases between them. The CDR3 loop reads CASSFQGYTGELFF. DNA of the CDR3: TGTGCCAGCAGTTTTCAGGGCTACACCGGGGAGCTGTTTTTT.

The chain links TRBV6-5 to TRBJ1-5; 9 bases line up with TRBD1. Germline lookup yields CDR1 MNHEY and CDR2 SVGAGI. There are 14 residues in the CDR3. J was trimmed by 6 bases and V by 2 bases; bases with no gene match: 2. The CDR3 is CASSYGQGTQPQHF. The CDR3, as DNA: TGTGCCAGCAGTTACGGACAGGGGACTCAGCCCCAGCATTTT.

The chain recombines TRBV5-4 with TRBJ1-2; a possible D gene is TRBD1 (5 bases). V dropped 4 bases and J dropped 1 base, with 14 bases sitting between them. Germline CDR1 is SGHNT and CDR2 is YYREEE (reference sequence). This CDR3 has 15 residues. The CDR3 nucleotides read TGTGCCAGCAGCCAGACAGTCCGTATTAACTATGGCTACACCTTC. It encodes CASSQTVRINYGYTF.

This sequence joins TRBV9 and TRBJ1-2; 7 nucleotides match TRBD1. Germline V gene sequence: CDR1 SGDLS, CDR2 YYNGEE. J lost 6 bases, V lost 0 bases, and 8 bases had no gene match. The length of the CDR3 is 15 residues. In DNA form, the CDR3 reads TGTGCCAGCAGCGTAGGTTGGAGAGGGGGCCATGGCTACACCTTC. Its translation: CASSVGWRGGHGYTF. The whole variable domain, remainder taken from reference TRBV9 and TRBJ1-2, is DSGVTQTPKHLITATGQRVTLRCSPRSGDLSVYWYQQSLDQGLQFLIQYYNGEERAKGNILERFSAQQFPDLHSELNLSSLELGDSALYFCASSVGWRGGHGYTFGSGTRLTVV.

The chain links TRBV12-3 or TRBV12-4 to TRBJ2-7; D gene uncertain. The CDR3 has 13 residues. Between the trimmed V and J ends, which lost 1 base and 1 base, there was a span of 5 bases. In DNA form, the CDR3 reads TGTGCCAGCAGTTTAGTTGGTTCCTACGAGCAGTACTTC. Its protein is CASSLVGSYEQYF.

This clone was seen once. The V call is TRBV6-5, the J call TRBJ2-5; possibly TRBD2 for D (6 bases). Germline CDR1 and CDR2: MNHEY and SVGAGI. Trimming pared 0 bases from V and 2 bases from J, leaving 13 bases between. There are 16 residues in the CDR3. This CDR3 reads CASSYSIGGTQETQYF. CDR3 coding DNA: TGTGCCAGCAGTTACTCGATCGGAGGGACTCAAGAGACCCAGTACTTC.

V is TRBV2 and J is TRBJ2-7; tentatively, D is TRBD1 (5 bases). CDR3 length: 15 amino acids. The germline gives CDR1 SNHLY, CDR2 FYNNEI. V gave up 6 bases and J gave up 3 bases, with 18 bases separating them. The CDR3 region has the DNA TGTGCCAGCAGGGGGCCCCCGGCGGCCAACTACGAGCAGTACTTC. Translation: CASRGPPAANYEQYF.

This clone was found a few times. V usage is TRBV19 and J usage is TRBJ1-5; tentative D call: TRBD1 (6 bases). Looked up from germline, CDR1 is LNHDA and CDR2 is SQIVND (reference sequence). The CDR3 has 16 amino acids. The germline V and J ends were trimmed by 8 bases and 4 bases, with 21 bases remaining between them. The CDR3, as DNA: TGTGCCAGTCAACTGGGGGGCAGGGTCGGAAATCAGCCCCAGCATTTT. Protein product: CASQLGGRVGNQPQHF.

CDR3 bases: TGTGCCTGGATCGCAGGGACTAGCGGGGGGGGTCGACCCTACAATGAGCAGTTCTTC. Protein sequence: CAWIAGTSGGGRPYNEQFF. The gene calls are TRBV30 and TRBJ2-1, with 16 nucleotides matching TRBD2. The CDR3 is made up of 19 amino acids. Unmatched junction bases numbered 11, after V lost 4 bases and J lost 2 bases. Germline CDR1 GTSNPN, CDR2 SVGIG (reference sequence).

The chain combines TRBV11-2 with TRBJ2-4; TRBD1 is a possible D gene (5 bases). The CDR3 contains 13 residues. The V end lost 1 base, the J end lost 9 bases, and 10 bases lay between the germline ends. Germline CDR1 SGHAT, CDR2 FQNNGV. The DNA for the CDR3 is TGTGCCAGCAGCTTAGCAGGGATTCGCATTCAGTACTTC. Encoded protein: CASSLAGIRIQYF.

This clone has just a few counts. The chain carries TRBV24-1 and TRBJ1-1; D gene unclear. This CDR3 contains 14 residues. V lost 4 bases and J lost 10, with 18 bases in between. Germline V gene data show CDR1 as KGHDR and CDR2 as SFDVKD. Written as DNA, the CDR3 is TGTGCCACCAGTGACCCTGGACCTCCCGGTGGAGCTTTCTTT. As protein: CATSDPGPPGGAFF.

This chain connects TRBV12-3 or TRBV12-4 to TRBJ1-1, with TRBD1 identical over 7 bases. Unmatched junction bases numbered 5, after V lost 6 bases and J lost 4 bases. CDR3 length equals 13 residues. For the CDR3, the DNA is TGTGCCAGCAGGGGGACAGCTAGCACTGAAGCTTTCTTT. It specifies CASRGTASTEAFF.

This clone was counted once. The V and J genes are TRBV21-1 and TRBJ1-2; the table's D call, TRBD1, has no DNA check behind it. TRBV21-1 is a pseudogene segment. The CDR3 sequence is 13 residues long. This CDR3 reads CASRHRPNYGYTF. The CDR3 nucleotides are TGTGCCAGCAGGCACAGGCCTAACTATGGCTACACCTTC.

This chain joins TRBV7-2 and TRBJ2-5; D might be TRBD1 (5 bases). Germline V CDR1 and CDR2: SGHTA, FQGNSA. The germline V and J ends were trimmed by 5 bases and 0 bases, with 13 bases remaining between them. The CDR3 is 15 amino acids. Here the CDR3 DNA reads TGTGCCAGCAGCCAAAAGACAGTGTACCAAGAGACCCAGTACTTC. Translation gives CASSQKTVYQETQYF.

The chain is built from TRBV12-3 or TRBV12-4 and TRBJ1-2, with D unclear. Trimming shortened V by 1 base and J by 7 bases, and 4 bases separated the two germline ends. The CDR3 covers 11 residues. The CDR3 coding sequence is TGTGCCAGCAGTTTAGGGGGTGGCTACACCTTC. Encoded protein: CASSLGGGYTF.

A single count supports this clone. An end of the junction differs from the germline gene, which may be a read error. The V gene is TRBV7-7, the J gene TRBJ2-1; 8 nucleotides match TRBD1. Looked up from germline, CDR1 is SSHAT and CDR2 is FNYEAQ (reference sequence). The CDR3 covers 16 residues. The CDR3 spells CASSLSAGGIYNEQFF. In DNA form, the CDR3 reads TGTGCTAGCAGCTTATCGGCAGGGGGCATTTACAATGAGCAGTTCTTC.

This chain joins TRBV7-3 and TRBJ2-7; the D gene is possibly TRBD1 (6 bases). The V gene lost 4 bases and the J gene lost 0 bases, with 10 bases spanning the gap. This CDR3 has 14 residues. Germline loops: CDR1 SGHTA, CDR2 FQGTGA. CDR3 in amino acids: CASSSQGSSYEQYF. For the CDR3, the DNA is TGTGCCAGCAGCTCCCAGGGGAGCTCCTACGAGCAGTACTTC.

This rearrangement joins TRBV28 to TRBJ2-2; no reliable D call. This CDR3 contains 14 residues. V was clipped by 7 bases and J by 5 bases, with 14 bases between them. Germline V lookup: CDR1 MDHEN, CDR2 SYDVKM. CDR3 sequence: CASTRRLATGELFF. DNA of the CDR3: TGTGCCAGCACCCGACGGTTGGCGACCGGGGAGCTGTTTTTT.

The chain uses TRBV5-4 and TRBJ1-2, with a possible D match to TRBD1 (5 bases). The CDR3 spans 12 residues. The V end lost 4 bases, the J end lost 8 bases, and 12 bases lay between the germline ends. Germline V gene lookup returns CDR1 SGHNT and CDR2 YYREEE (reference sequence). The CDR3 DNA is TGTGCCAGCAGCGCGGAGCGGGGGGGCTACACCTTC. Encoded protein: CASSAERGGYTF.

This chain joins TRBV18 and TRBJ1-4; 7 nucleotides line up with TRBD1. The length of the CDR3 is 17 residues. Germline CDR1 and CDR2: KGHSH and LQKENI. J was trimmed by 0 bases and V by 3 bases; bases with no gene match: 7. The CDR3: CASSPLGQTATNEKLFF. Here the CDR3 DNA reads TGTGCCAGCTCACCTTTGGGACAGACTGCAACTAATGAAAAACTGTTTTTT.

The chain employs TRBV5-1 and TRBJ2-1; possibly TRBD1 for D (5 bases). Deletions cut 3 bases from V and 7 bases from J, with 17 bases between. Germline V gene data show CDR1 as SGHRS and CDR2 as YFSETQ. The CDR3 runs 15 residues. The CDR3 coding sequence is TGCGCCAGCAGCTGGGCCCCGCAGGGTACGAATGAGCAGTTCTTC. Protein sequence: CASSWAPQGTNEQFF.

The chain carries TRBV19 and TRBJ2-1; 11 nucleotides agree with TRBD2. V shed 5 bases, J shed 10 bases, and the junction held 10 bases outside the gene matches. The CDR3 is made up of 15 amino acids. Germline V lookup: CDR1 LNHDA, CDR2 SQIVND (reference sequence). This CDR3 reads CASSYSGGASQEQFF. The CDR3 DNA reads TGTGCCAGTAGTTATAGCGGGGGGGCCTCCCAAGAGCAGTTCTTC.

As regards this clone: Other DNA sequences in the sample encode the same CDR3. This sequence joins TRBV28 and TRBJ1-1, with 7 bases aligning to TRBD1. J was trimmed by 3 bases and V by 3 bases; bases with no gene match: 4. Germline-derived CDR1 and CDR2 are MDHEN and SYDVKM. The CDR3 length is 14 residues. The CDR3 DNA reads TGTGCCAGCAGTTTGCTTACAGGGGACACTGAAGCTTTCTTT. Protein product: CASSLLTGDTEAFF.

J is TRBJ1-4 and V is TRBV28, with D uncertain. Trimming shortened V by 2 bases and J by 2 bases, and 12 bases separated the two germline ends. This CDR3 spans 16 amino acids. CDR1 MDHEN and CDR2 SYDVKM come from the germline V gene. CDR3 DNA sequence: TGTGCCAGCAGTTTAACAAGGCTAAGGACTAATGAAAAACTGTTTTTT. Its protein is CASSLTRLRTNEKLFF.